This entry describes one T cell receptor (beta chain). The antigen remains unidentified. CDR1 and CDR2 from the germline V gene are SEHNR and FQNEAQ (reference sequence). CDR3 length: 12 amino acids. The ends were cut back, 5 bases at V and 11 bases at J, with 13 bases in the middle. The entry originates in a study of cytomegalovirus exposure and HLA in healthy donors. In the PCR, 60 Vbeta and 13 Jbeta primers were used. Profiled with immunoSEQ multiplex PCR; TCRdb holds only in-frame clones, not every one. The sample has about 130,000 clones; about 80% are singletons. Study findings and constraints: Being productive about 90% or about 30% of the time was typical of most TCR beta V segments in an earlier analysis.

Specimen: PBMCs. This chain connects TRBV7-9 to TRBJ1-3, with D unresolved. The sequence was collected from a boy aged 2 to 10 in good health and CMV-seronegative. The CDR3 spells CASSPQLAAIYF. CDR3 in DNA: TGTGCCAGCAGCCCCCAGCTCGCGGCCATATATTTT.